This T cell receptor (beta chain) was sequenced for a study of neurological immune-mediated disorders (dated by TCRdb to the late 2010s). Context from the whole study: Peripheral blood TCR-beta repertoires from patients with HTLV-I-associated myelopathy (HAM/TSP), patients with multiple sclerosis, and healthy controls were compared in the study using UMI-based sequencing. The approximately 100 TCR-beta libraries included longitudinal samples, technical triplicates and paired sorted CD4+ and CD8+ T-cell subsets alongside PBMC samples. Technical triplicate libraries were sequenced to precisely calculate the variability in frequency of each individual clone. The cohort was made up of 68 subjects, consisting of 15 or so HAM/TSP patients, about 34 multiple sclerosis patients and about 20 healthy controls.

cDNA was synthesized by template-switch 5'RACE using a primer with a 10-nucleotide random unique molecular identifier that tagged each TCR transcript. Every sequencing run yielded over 190 million TCR-beta sequences covering 15-18 subjects. The RNeasy kit was used to extract total RNA. The KAPA Real-time Library Amplification kit was used to amplify TCR-beta VDJ regions with primers for the TCR constant region and the 5'RACE anchor. Sample indexes and Illumina adaptors were added in a first PCR, and a second PCR then increased library yield. After Ampure bead purification, the TCR product of roughly 650 bp was size-selected on a 2% E-gel SizeSelection system. Before pooling, libraries had their quality checked on a Bioanalyzer, their concentration measured with Qubit, and their quantity determined with the Kapa Library Quantification kit. An Illumina HiSeq 2500 sequenced the libraries paired-end 2 x 150 bp. To increase sequence diversity, roughly 24-31% phiX was spiked into each library pool. Processing in the source paper ran as follows. The UMI-based MiGEC pipeline processed quality-filtered reads and removed over 80% of raw TCR sequences during error correction. IMGT germline references were used for alignment of VDJ genes, and clonotypes were defined by a unique CDR3 amino acid sequence together with V-J genes. Clonal expansion, Shannon diversity and CDR3 relatedness were evaluated with VDJtools (CalcPairwiseDistances, ClusterSamples), while phylogenetic trees were built in CLCbio workbench. Using coefficient-of-variation modelling across technical triplicates, the study counted a clone as expanded if it had at least 8 unique UMIs. TCRdb trimmed the raw reads at Q25, called clones with MiXCR and kept productive beta chains. Each entry merges the rows of one CDR3 protein and shows their most common DNA and genes. The V and J calls reflect TCRdb's pipeline rather than the authors' work. The sample includes about 59,000 distinct CDR3 sequences, with 24% observed a single time. Of the sample, 3.5% to 5.5% is held by the ten largest clones.

Overall study results and their limits: TCR clonal expansion was greatest in HAM/TSP patients and smallest in MS patients, who ranked below even healthy controls. Across subjects, expanded clones never shared an identical CDR3 amino acid sequence, which suggests that the TCR-beta repertoires in every group were private.

Trimming accounts for 4 bases at V and 0 bases at J, while the number of junction bases matched to no gene is 5. Sequences SGHRS (CDR1) and YFSETQ (CDR2) are obtained from the germline V gene. Including cysteine and phenylalanine, the CDR3 has 15 amino acids. Kept here is only the CDR3 DNA, which spans 45 bases and is read in frame from base 1. The sample's time point label, in plain terms: technical triplicate 2. Libraries from unsorted PBMCs were made from 2 million PBMCs kept in RNAlater at -80 degrees C until RNA extraction. PBMCs were separated from peripheral blood using Ficoll-Hypaque density gradient centrifugation and then cryopreserved in liquid nitrogen. This clonotype was seen many times. The antigen it binds to is not known. Per-base quality was not reported, and no clone a single base away is much larger than it.

This receptor was taken from a man in his sixties with HTLV-1-associated myelopathy (HAM/TSP). Recombination connected TRBV5-1 to TRBJ2-7, with TRBD2 identical over 9 junction bases. The sample was PBMCs. The sequenced DNA: TGCGCCAGCAGCCCTGGGACTAGCCGCTCCTACGAGCAGTACTTC. This yields the protein CASSPGTSRSYEQYF.